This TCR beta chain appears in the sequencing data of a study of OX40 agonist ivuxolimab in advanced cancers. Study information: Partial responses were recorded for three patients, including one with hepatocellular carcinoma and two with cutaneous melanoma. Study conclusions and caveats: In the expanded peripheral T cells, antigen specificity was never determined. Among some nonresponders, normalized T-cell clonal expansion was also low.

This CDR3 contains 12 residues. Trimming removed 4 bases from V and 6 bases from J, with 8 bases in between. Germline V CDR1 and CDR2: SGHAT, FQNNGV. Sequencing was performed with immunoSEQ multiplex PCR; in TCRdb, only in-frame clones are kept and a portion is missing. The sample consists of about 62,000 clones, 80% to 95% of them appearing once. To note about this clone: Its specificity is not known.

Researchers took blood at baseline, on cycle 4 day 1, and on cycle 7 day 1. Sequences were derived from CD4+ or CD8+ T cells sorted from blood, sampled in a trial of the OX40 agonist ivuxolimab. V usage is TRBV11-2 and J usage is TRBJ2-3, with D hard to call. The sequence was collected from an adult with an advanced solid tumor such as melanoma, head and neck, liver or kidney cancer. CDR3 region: CASSSFGDTQYF. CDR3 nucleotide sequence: TGTGCCAGCAGCTCCTTTGGGGATACGCAGTATTTT.